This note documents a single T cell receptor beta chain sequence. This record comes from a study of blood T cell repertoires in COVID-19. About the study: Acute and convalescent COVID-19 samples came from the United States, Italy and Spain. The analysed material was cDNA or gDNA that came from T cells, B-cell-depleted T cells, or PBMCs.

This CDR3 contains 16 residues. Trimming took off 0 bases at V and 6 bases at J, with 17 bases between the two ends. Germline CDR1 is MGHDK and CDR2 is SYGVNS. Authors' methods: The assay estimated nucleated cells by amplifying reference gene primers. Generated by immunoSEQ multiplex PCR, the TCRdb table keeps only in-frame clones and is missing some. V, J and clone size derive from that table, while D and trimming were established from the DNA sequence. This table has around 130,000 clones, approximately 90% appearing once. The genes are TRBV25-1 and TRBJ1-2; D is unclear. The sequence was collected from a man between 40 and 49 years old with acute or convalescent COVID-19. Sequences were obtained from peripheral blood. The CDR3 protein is CASSEYPAQDLHGYTF. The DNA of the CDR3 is TGTGCCAGCAGTGAATACCCCGCCCAGGATCTCCATGGCTACACCTTC.